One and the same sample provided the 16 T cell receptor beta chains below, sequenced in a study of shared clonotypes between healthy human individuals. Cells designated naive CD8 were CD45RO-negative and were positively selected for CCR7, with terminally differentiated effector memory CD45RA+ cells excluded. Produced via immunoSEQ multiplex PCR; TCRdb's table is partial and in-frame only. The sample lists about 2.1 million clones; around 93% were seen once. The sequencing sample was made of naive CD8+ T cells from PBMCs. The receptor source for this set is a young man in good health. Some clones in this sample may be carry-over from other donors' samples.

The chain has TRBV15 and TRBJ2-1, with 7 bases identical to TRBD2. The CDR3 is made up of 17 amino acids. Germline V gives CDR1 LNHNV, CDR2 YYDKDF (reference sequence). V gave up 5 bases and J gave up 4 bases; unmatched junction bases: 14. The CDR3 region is CATSGGGPSGLYNEQFF. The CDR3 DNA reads TGTGCCACCAGCGGGGGGGGACCTAGCGGACTTTACAATGAGCAGTTCTTC.

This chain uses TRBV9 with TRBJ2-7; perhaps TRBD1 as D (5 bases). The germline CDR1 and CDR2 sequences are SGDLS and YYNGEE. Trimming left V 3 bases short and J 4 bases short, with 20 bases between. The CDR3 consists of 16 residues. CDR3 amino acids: CASSAHDTGTLYEQYF. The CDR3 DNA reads TGTGCCAGCAGCGCCCATGATACAGGTACCCTTTACGAGCAGTACTTC.

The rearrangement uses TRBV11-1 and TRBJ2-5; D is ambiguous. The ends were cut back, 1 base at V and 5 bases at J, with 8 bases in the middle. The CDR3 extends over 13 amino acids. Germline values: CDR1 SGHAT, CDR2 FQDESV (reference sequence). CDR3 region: CASSLVADETQYF. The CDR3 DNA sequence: TGTGCCAGCAGCTTAGTGGCAGACGAGACCCAGTACTTC.

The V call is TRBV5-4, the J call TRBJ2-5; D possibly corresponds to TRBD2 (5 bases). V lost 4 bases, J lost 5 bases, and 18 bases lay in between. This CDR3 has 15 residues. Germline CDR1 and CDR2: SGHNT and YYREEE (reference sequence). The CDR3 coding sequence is TGTGCCAGCAGCGCGTTCTCCGGGATAGGGGAGACCCAGTACTTC. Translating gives CASSAFSGIGETQYF.

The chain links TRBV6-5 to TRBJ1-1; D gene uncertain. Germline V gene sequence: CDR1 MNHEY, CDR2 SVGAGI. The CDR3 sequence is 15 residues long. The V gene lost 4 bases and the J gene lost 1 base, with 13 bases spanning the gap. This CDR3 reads CASSFLRKRNTEAFF. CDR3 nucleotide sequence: TGTGCCAGCAGTTTCTTGAGGAAACGGAACACTGAAGCTTTCTTT.

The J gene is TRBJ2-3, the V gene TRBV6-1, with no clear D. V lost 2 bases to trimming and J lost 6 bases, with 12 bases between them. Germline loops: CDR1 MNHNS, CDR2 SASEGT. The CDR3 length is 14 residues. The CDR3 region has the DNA TGTGCCAGCAGTGAATACGACCCCCGGGATACGCAGTATTTT. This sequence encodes CASSEYDPRDTQYF.

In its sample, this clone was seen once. CDR3 nucleotide sequence: TGTGCCAGCAGCGTAGAGGGCCCGGCGAATGAGCAGTTCTTC. Protein sequence: CASSVEGPANEQFF. This chain links TRBV9 with TRBJ2-1; D remains unclear. V was clipped by 0 bases and J by 7 bases, with 11 bases between them. From germline, CDR1 is SGDLS and CDR2 YYNGEE. The CDR3 spans 14 residues.

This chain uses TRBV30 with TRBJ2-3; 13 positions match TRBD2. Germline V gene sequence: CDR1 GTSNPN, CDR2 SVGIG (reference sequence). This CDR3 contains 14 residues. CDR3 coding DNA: TGTGCTTCGGGACTAGCGGGGAACACAGATACGCAGTATTTT. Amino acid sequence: CASGLAGNTDTQYF.

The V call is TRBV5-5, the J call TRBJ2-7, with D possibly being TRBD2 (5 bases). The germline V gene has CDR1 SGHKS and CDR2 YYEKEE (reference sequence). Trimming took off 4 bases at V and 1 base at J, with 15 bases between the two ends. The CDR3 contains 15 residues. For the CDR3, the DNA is TGTGCCAGCAGCCCCTCCGCCGGGGTATCCTACGAGCAGTACTTC. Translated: CASSPSAGVSYEQYF.

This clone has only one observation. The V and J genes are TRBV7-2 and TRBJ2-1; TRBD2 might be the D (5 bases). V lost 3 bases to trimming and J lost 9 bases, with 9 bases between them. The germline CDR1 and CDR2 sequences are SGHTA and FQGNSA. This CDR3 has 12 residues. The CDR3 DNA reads TGTGCCAGCAGCTTCGGACTCTTTGAGCAGTTCTTC. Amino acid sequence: CASSFGLFEQFF.

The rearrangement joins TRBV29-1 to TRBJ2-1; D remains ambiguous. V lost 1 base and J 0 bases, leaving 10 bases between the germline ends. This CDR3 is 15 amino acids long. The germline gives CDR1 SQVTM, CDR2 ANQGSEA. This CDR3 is CSVEASRSSYNEQFF. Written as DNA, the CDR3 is TGCAGCGTTGAAGCGTCGCGCAGCTCCTACAATGAGCAGTTCTTC.

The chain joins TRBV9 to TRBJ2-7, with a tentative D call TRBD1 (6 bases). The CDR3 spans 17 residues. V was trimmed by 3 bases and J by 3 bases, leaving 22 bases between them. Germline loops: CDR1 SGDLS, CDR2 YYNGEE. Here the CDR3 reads CASSASSWQGRYYEQYF. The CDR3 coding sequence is TGTGCCAGCAGCGCCTCTTCCTGGCAGGGGCGCTACTACGAGCAGTACTTC.

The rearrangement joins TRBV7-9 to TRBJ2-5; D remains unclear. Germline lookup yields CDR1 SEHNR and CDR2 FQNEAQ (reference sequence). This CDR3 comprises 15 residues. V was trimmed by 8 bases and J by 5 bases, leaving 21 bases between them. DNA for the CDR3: TGTGCCAGCCAACCGGGTCTCGATGTGGAGGAGACCCAGTACTTC. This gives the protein CASQPGLDVEETQYF.

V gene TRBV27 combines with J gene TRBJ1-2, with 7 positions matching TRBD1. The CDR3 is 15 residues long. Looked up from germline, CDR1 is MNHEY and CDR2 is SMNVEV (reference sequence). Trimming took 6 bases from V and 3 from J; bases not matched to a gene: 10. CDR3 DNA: TGTGCCAGCAGCCTTAAGCCGACAGGGCACTATGGCTACACCTTC. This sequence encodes CASSLKPTGHYGYTF.

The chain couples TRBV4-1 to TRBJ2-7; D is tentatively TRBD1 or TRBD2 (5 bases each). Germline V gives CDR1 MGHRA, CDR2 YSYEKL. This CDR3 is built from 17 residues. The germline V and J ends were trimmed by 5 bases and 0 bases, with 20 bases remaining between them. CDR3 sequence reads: CASSIPGRDGSSYEQYF. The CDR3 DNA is TGCGCCAGCAGCATCCCAGGGAGAGACGGATCCTCCTACGAGCAGTACTTC.

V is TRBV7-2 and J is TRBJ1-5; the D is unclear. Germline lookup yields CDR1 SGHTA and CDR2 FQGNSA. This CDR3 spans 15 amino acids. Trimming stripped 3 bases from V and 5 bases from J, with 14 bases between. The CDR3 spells CASSFVAGGDQPQHF. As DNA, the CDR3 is TGTGCCAGCAGCTTCGTCGCCGGTGGCGATCAGCCCCAGCATTTT.